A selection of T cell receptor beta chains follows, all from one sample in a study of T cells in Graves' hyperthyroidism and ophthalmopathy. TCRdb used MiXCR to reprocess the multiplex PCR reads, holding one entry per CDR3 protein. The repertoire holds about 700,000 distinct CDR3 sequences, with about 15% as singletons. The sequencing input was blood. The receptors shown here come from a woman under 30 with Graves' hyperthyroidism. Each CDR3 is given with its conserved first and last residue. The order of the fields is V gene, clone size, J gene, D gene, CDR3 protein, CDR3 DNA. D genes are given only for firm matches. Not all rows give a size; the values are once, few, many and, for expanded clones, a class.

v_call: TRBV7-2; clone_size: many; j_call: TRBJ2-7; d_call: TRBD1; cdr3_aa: CASSTPRDRVYEQYF; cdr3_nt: TGTGCCAGCAGCACCCCTCGGGACAGGGTTTACGAGCAGTACTTC
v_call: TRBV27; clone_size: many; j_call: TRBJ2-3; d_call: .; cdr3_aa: CASSLRGDTQYF; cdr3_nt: TGTGCCAGCAGTTTAAGAGGAGATACGCAGTATTTT
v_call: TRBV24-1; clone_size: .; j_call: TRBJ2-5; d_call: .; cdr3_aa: CATSDATGLSGRETQYF; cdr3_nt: TGTGCCACCAGTGATGCGACCGGGCTGAGTGGAAGGGAGACCCAGTACTTC
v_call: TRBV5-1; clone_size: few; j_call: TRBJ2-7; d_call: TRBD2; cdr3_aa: CASSLDSSGRPSYEQYF; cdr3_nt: TGCGCCAGCAGCTTGGACTCTAGCGGGAGACCCTCCTACGAGCAGTACTTC
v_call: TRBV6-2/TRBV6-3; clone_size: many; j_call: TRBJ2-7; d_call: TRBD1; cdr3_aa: CASRTAGTGHYEQYF; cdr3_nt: TGTGCCAGCAGAACTGCGGGGACAGGACACTACGAGCAGTACTTC
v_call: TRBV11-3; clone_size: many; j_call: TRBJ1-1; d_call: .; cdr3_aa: CASSYDSFNTEEAFF; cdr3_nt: TGTGCCAGCAGCTACGACAGTTTCAACACTGAGGAAGCTTTCTTT
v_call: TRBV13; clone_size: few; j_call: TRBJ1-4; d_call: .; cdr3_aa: CASSQTRTNEKLFF; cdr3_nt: TGTGCCAGCAGCCAGACAAGAACTAATGAAAAACTGTTTTTT
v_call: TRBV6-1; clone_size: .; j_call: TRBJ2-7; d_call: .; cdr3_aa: CASTIPGRLTYEQYF; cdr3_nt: TGTGCCAGCACCATACCGGGACGGTTAACCTACGAGCAGTACTTC
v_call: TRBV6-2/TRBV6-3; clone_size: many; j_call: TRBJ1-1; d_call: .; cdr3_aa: CASSYRTARMNTEAFF; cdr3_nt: TGTGCCAGCAGTTACCGCACAGCCCGAATGAACACTGAAGCTTTCTTT
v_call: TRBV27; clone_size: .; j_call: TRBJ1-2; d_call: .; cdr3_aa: CASSFDLSEGYTF; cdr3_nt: TGTGCCAGCAGTTTCGATCTCAGCGAAGGCTACACCTTC
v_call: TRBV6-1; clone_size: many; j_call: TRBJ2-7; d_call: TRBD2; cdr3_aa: CASRPTGLGHEQYF; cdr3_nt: TGTGCCAGCAGGCCTACGGGACTAGGCCACGAGCAGTACTTC
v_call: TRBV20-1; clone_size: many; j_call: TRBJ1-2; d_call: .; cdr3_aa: CSGREIGQPNYGYTF; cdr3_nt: TGCAGTGGGAGAGAGATAGGACAGCCTAACTATGGCTACACCTTC
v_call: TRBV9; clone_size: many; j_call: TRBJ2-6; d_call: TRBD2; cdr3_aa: CASSVSGSGANVLTF; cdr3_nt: TGTGCCAGCAGTGTTAGCGGGTCCGGGGCCAACGTCCTGACTTTC
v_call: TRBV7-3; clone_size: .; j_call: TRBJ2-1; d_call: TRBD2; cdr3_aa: CASSTPGLAGVGNEQFF; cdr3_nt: TGTGCCAGCAGCACACCGGGACTAGCGGGAGTAGGCAATGAGCAGTTCTTC
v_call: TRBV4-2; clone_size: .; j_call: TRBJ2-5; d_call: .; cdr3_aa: CASSRTGLPGTQYF; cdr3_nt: TGTGCCAGCAGCCGGACGGGACTTCCAGGGACCCAGTACTTC
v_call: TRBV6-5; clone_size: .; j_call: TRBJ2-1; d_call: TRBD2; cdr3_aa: CASSYVSQASGRYIF; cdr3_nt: TGTGCCAGCAGTTACGTCTCCCAGGCTAGCGGGAGGTATATCTTC
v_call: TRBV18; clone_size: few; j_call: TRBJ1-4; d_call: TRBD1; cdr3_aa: CASSPGQGREKLFF; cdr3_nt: TGTGCCAGCTCACCCGGACAGGGTCGTGAAAAACTGTTTTTT
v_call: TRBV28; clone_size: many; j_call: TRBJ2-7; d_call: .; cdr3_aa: CASSPGDSYEQYF; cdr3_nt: TGTGCCAGCAGTCCCGGGGACTCCTACGAGCAGTACTTC
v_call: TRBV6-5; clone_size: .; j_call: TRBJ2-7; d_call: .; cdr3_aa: CASSFFGRSYEQYF; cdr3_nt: TGTGCCAGCAGTTTTTTTGGACGGTCCTACGAGCAGTACTTC
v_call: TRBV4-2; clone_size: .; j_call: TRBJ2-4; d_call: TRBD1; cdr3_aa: CASSKPRDRRDIQYF; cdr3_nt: TGTGCCAGCAGCAAACCCCGGGACAGGAGGGACATTCAGTACTTC
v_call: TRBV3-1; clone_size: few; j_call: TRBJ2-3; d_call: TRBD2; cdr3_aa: CASSQGGTRGDTQYF; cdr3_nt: TGTGCCAGCAGCCAAGGGGGGACTAGGGGGGATACGCAGTATTTT
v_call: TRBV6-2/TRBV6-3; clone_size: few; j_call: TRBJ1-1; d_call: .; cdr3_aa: CASSYSRDRDTLNTEAFF; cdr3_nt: TGTGCCAGCAGTTACTCACGAGATCGAGACACTTTGAACACTGAAGCTTTCTTT
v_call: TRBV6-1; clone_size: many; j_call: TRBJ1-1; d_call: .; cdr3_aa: CASSEGVTGDSMNTEAFF; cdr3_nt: TGTGCCAGCAGTGAAGGCGTGACAGGAGATAGCATGAACACTGAAGCTTTCTTT
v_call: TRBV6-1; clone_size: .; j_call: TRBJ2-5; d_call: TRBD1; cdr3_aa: CASRRGQGGETQYF; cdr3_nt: TGTGCCAGCAGAAGAGGACAGGGGGGGGAGACCCAGTACTTC
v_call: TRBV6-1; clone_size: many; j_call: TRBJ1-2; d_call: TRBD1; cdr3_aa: CASSTPLGQGREGYTF; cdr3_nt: TGTGCCAGCAGTACCCCCTTGGGACAGGGTAGGGAGGGCTACACCTTC
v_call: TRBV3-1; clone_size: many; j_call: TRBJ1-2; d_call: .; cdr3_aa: CASSQDHSWTDYGYTF; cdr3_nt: TGTGCCAGCAGCCAAGATCACTCCTGGACAGACTATGGCTACACCTTC
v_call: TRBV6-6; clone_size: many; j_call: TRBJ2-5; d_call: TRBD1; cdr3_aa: CASSYSNAPPGQGPQETQYF; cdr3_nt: TGTGCCAGCAGTTACTCGAACGCCCCCCCGGGACAGGGGCCCCAAGAGACCCAGTACTTC
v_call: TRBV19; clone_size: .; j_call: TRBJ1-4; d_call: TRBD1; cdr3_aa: CASKDRGNEKLFF; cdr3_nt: TGTGCCAGTAAGGACAGGGGTAATGAAAAACTGTTTTTT
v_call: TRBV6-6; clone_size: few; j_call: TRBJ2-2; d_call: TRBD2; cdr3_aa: CASSYLGLAGGVGTGELFF; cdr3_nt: TGTGCCAGCAGTTACCTGGGACTAGCGGGAGGGGTTGGCACCGGGGAGCTGTTTTTT
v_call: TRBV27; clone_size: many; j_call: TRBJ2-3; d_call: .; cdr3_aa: CASSLFYTDTQYF; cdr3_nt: TGTGCCAGCAGTTTATTCTACACAGATACGCAGTATTTT
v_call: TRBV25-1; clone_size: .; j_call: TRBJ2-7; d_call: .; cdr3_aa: CASRKRAPYEQYF; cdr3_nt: TGTGCCAGCAGGAAACGAGCTCCCTACGAGCAGTACTTC
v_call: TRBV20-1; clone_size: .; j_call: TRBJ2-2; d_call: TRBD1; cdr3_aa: CSARKGGATNTGELFF; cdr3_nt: TGCAGTGCTAGAAAAGGGGGCGCCACGAACACCGGGGAGCTGTTTTTT
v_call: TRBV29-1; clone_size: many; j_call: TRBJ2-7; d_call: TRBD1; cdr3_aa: CSVVEGARFYEQYF; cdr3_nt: TGCAGCGTTGTTGAGGGGGCGCGTTTTTACGAGCAGTACTTC
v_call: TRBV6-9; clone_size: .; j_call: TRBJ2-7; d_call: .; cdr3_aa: CASSYQGLYEQYF; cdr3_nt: TGTGCCAGCAGTTACCAGGGGCTCTACGAGCAGTACTTC
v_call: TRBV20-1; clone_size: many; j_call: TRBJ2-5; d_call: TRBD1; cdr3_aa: CSATSTGGFETQYF; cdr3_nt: TGCAGTGCTACCAGTACAGGGGGCTTTGAGACCCAGTACTTC
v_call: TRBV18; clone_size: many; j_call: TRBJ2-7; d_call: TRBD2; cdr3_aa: CASSIPGLAKSYEQYF; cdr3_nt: TGTGCCAGCTCCATTCCCGGACTAGCGAAAAGCTACGAGCAGTACTTC
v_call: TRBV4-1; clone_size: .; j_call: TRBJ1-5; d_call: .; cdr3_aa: CASSPIEGKGNQPQHF; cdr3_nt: TGCGCCAGCAGCCCCATAGAGGGGAAGGGCAATCAGCCCCAGCATTTT
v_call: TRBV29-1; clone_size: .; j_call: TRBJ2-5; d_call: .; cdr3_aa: CSVVREAYQETQYF; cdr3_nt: TGCAGCGTTGTGAGGGAAGCGTACCAAGAGACCCAGTACTTC
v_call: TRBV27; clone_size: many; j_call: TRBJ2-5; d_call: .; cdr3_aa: CASRSRVMETQYF; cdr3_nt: TGTGCCAGCAGGAGCAGGGTCATGGAGACCCAGTACTTC
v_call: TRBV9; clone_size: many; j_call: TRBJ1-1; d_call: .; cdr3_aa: CASSRSGNMNTEAFF; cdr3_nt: TGTGCCAGCAGCCGATCAGGGAACATGAACACTGAAGCTTTCTTT
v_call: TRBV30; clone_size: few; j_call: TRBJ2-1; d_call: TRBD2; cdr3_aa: CAWTLRPSGSSLRYNEQFF; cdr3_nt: TGTGCCTGGACTCTACGGCCTAGCGGGAGTTCTTTGAGGTACAATGAGCAGTTCTTC
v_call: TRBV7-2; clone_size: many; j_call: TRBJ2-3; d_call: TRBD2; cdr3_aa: CASSLRASGTGTDTQYF; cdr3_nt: TGTGCCAGCAGCTTACGAGCTAGCGGGACCGGCACAGATACGCAGTATTTT
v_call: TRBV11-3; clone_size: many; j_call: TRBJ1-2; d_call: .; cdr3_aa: CASSPTGSPRGYTF; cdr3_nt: TGTGCCAGCAGCCCTACAGGGAGCCCCAGAGGCTACACCTTC
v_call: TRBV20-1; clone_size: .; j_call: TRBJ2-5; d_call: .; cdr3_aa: CSGGLGARETQYF; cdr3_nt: TGCAGTGGGGGCCTGGGGGCACGAGAGACCCAGTACTTC
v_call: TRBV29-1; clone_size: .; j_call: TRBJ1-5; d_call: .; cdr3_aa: CSVGTNQPQHF; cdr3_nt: TGCAGCGTTGGAACTAATCAGCCCCAGCATTTT
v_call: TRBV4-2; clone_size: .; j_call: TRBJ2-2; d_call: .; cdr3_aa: CASKGGGWTTGELFF; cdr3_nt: TGTGCCAGCAAGGGGGGAGGGTGGACCACCGGGGAGCTGTTTTTT
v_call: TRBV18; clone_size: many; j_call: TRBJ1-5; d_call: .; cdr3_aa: CASSLGTHRNQPQHF; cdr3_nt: TGTGCCAGCTCACTGGGGACACATCGCAATCAGCCCCAGCATTTT
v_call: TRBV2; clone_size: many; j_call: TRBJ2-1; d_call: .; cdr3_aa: CASSMGSSYNEQFF; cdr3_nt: TGTGCCAGCAGTATGGGGAGCTCCTACAATGAGCAGTTCTTC
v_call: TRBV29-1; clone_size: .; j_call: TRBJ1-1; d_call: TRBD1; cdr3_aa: CSASGQGATEAFF; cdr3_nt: TGCAGCGCCTCGGGACAGGGGGCCACTGAAGCTTTCTTT
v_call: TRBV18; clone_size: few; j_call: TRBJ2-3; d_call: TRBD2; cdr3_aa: CASSPQPTSITADTQYF; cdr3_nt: TGTGCCAGCTCACCTCAACCGACTAGCATAACGGCAGATACGCAGTATTTT
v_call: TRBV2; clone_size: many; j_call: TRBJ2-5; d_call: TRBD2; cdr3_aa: CASSGARGGQETQYF; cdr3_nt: TGTGCCAGCAGTGGGGCCCGGGGAGGGCAAGAGACCCAGTACTTC
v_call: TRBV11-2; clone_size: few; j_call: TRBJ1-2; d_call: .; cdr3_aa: CASSLGVGTHYGYTF; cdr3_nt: TGTGCCAGCAGCTTAGGTGTAGGGACGCACTATGGCTACACCTTC
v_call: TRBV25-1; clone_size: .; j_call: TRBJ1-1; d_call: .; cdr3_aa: CASSALSGNTEAFF; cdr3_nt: TGTGCCAGCAGTGCTCTTTCAGGGAACACTGAAGCTTTCTTT
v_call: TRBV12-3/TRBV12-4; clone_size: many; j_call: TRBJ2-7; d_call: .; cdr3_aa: CASSLDGHYEQYF; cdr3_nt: TGTGCCAGCAGCCTGGACGGTCACTACGAGCAGTACTTC
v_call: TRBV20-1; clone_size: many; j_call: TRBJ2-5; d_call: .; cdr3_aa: CSASGAIQETQYF; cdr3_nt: TGCAGTGCTAGCGGGGCCATTCAGGAGACCCAGTACTTC
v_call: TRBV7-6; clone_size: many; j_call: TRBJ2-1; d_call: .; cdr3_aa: CASSLAGTRGSSYNEQFF; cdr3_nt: TGTGCCAGCAGCTTAGCCGGGACCCGGGGGAGCTCCTACAATGAGCAGTTCTTC
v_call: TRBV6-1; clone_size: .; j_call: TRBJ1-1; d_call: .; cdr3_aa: CASSLLVMNTEAFF; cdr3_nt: TGTGCCAGCAGTCTTTTGGTTATGAACACTGAAGCTTTCTTT
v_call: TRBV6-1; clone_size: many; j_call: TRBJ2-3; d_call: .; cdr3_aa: CASRERDTQYF; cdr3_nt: TGTGCCAGCAGAGAGCGCGATACGCAGTATTTT